This passage covers 9 T cell receptor beta chains from one sample sequenced in a study of Graves' ophthalmopathy and Graves' hyperthyroidism. Amplification from RNA transcripts yielded the TCR beta CDR3 regions. HTBI primers were used in a first-round RT-PCR, which preceded a second-round multiplex PCR. TCRdb used MiXCR to reprocess the multiplex PCR reads, holding one entry per CDR3 protein. The table has over 650,000 distinct CDR3 sequences, under 50% seen once. The sample taken for sequencing was peripheral blood. The receptor source for this set is an adult man with Graves' ophthalmopathy.

This clonotype was seen many times. The chain is built from TRBV7-9 and TRBJ1-2, with 9 bases that match TRBD1. The CDR3 is made up of 14 amino acids. The germline V gene has CDR1 SEHNR and CDR2 FQNEAQ (reference sequence). V was pared by 6 bases and J by 3 bases, with 5 bases of the junction left unmatched. As DNA, the CDR3 is TGTGCCAGCAGTACCGGGACAGGGTACTATGGCTACACCTTC. Translated: CASSTGTGYYGYTF. Complete variable domain (other parts from reference TRBV7-9 and TRBJ1-2): DTGVSQNPRHKITKRGQNVTFRCDPISEHNRLYWYRQTLGQGPEFLTYFQNEAQLEKSRLLSDRFSAERPKGSFSTLEIQRTEQGDSAMYLCASSTGTGYYGYTFGSGTRLTVV.

The chain uses TRBV2 and TRBJ1-5, with 8 bases matching TRBD1. Looked up from germline, CDR1 is SNHLY and CDR2 is FYNNEI. The CDR3 is 15 amino acids. V was clipped by 0 bases and J by 14 bases; unmatched bases: 12. The CDR3 loop reads CASSEAPGQGAPEHF. The CDR3 coding sequence is TGTGCCAGCAGTGAAGCGCCAGGGCAGGGGGCACCCGAGCATTTT.

J is TRBJ2-1 and V is TRBV19; 7 bases map to TRBD1. V was pared by 3 bases and J by 5 bases, with 7 bases of the junction left unmatched. The germline gives CDR1 LNHDA, CDR2 SQIVND (reference sequence). The CDR3 loop spans 15 amino acids. The CDR3 DNA reads as TGTGCCAGTAGTATCCTAGGGGGCAACAACAATGAGCAGTTCTTC. Translated: CASSILGGNNNEQFF. The variable domain in full, completed from reference TRBV19 and TRBJ2-1, reads DGGITQSPKYLFRKEGQNVTLSCEQNLNHDAMYWYRQDPGQGLRLIYYSQIVNDFQKGDIAEGYSVSREKKESFPLTVTSAQKNPTAFYLCASSILGGNNNEQFFGPGTRLTVL.

The chain couples TRBV20-1 to TRBJ1-1, with 7 nucleotides matching TRBD1. Germline CDR1 reads DFQATT; CDR2 reads SNEGSKA (reference sequence). The CDR3 length is 13 residues. V was clipped by 2 bases and J by 10 bases; unmatched bases: 10. The CDR3 DNA reads TGCAGTGCTAGACCTCAGGGGGATTCCGGAGCTTTCTTT. Translation: CSARPQGDSGAFF.

This clonotype was recorded a few times. The chain is built from TRBV4-1 and TRBJ1-2; D gene ambiguous. In germline, CDR1 is MGHRA, CDR2 YSYEKL. Trimming left V 0 bases short and J 4 bases short, with 9 bases between. The CDR3 runs 14 residues. CDR3 nucleotide sequence: TGCGCCAGCAGCCAAGATCATATTACCTATGGCTACACCTTC. This gives the protein CASSQDHITYGYTF.

This sequence joins TRBV5-1 and TRBJ2-7, with TRBD2 identical over 9 bases. Unmatched junction bases numbered 5, after V lost 0 bases and J lost 4 bases. The CDR3 sequence is 15 residues long. Germline V gene sequence: CDR1 SGHRS, CDR2 YFSETQ. The CDR3 reads CASSLDTSGWYEQYF. CDR3 DNA sequence: TGCGCCAGCAGCTTGGATACTAGCGGGTGGTACGAGCAGTACTTC. The whole variable domain, filled in from reference TRBV5-1 and TRBJ2-7, reads KAGVTQTPRYLIKTRGQQVTLSCSPISGHRSVSWYQQTPGQGLQFLFEYFSETQRNKGNFPGRFSGRQFSNSRSEMNVSTLELGDSALYLCASSLDTSGWYEQYFGPGTRLTVT.

This clonotype was found a few times. V gene TRBV9 combines with J gene TRBJ1-4; 9 nucleotides match TRBD1. This CDR3 is built from 14 residues. V lost 0 bases to trimming and J lost 8 bases; unmatched junction nucleotides: 2. The germline CDR1 and CDR2 sequences are SGDLS and YYNGEE. Here the CDR3 DNA reads TGTGCCAGCAGCGTAGCTACAGGGGGCGAAAAACTGTTTTTT. This translates into CASSVATGGEKLFF. Variable domain in full (rest from reference TRBV9 and TRBJ1-4): DSGVTQTPKHLITATGQRVTLRCSPRSGDLSVYWYQQSLDQGLQFLIQYYNGEERAKGNILERFSAQQFPDLHSELNLSSLELGDSALYFCASSVATGGEKLFFGSGTQLSVL.

V is TRBV7-9 and J is TRBJ1-4, with a possible D match to TRBD1 (5 bases). Germline V gene data show CDR1 as SEHNR and CDR2 as FQNEAQ (reference sequence). V lost 5 bases, J lost 7 bases, and 20 bases lay in between. This CDR3 is 16 amino acids long. This CDR3 reads CASSPSGGTEGEKLFF. CDR3 nucleotide sequence: TGTGCCAGCAGCCCTAGTGGCGGGACCGAGGGTGAAAAACTGTTTTTT.

The sample holds many counts of this clonotype. The chain has TRBV11-1 and TRBJ1-1, with D tentatively TRBD1 (5 bases). Germline CDR1 SGHAT, CDR2 FQDESV (reference sequence). The V and J ends lost 1 base and 6 bases respectively, with 6 bases between them. The CDR3 totals 12 residues. The CDR3 loop is CASSLGGPEAFF. The CDR3 DNA reads TGTGCCAGCAGCTTAGGGGGACCTGAAGCTTTCTTT.